This passage covers 11 T cell receptor beta chains from one sample sequenced in a study of neurological immune-mediated disorders. TCRdb fed the 5' RACE reads into MiXCR, producing one record per CDR3 protein. This sample carries 55,000 to 65,000 distinct CDR3 sequences, about an eighth of them seen once, and the ten largest clones take around 10%. Sequences were obtained from PBMCs. Receptor source: a woman aged 55-69 years with HTLV-1-associated myelopathy (HAM/TSP).

This clonotype has ten or more counts. The V call is TRBV29-1, the J call TRBJ2-1; no reliable D call. The CDR3 runs to 14 residues. Deletions cut 1 base from V and 5 bases from J, with 12 bases between. The germline CDR1 and CDR2 sequences are SQVTM and ANQGSEA. The CDR3 sequence: CSVEAFLVDNEQFF. In DNA, the CDR3 is TGCAGCGTTGAAGCGTTTCTTGTCGACAATGAGCAGTTCTTC.

This clonotype showed up just a few times. This chain uses TRBV9 with TRBJ2-7; 7 bases map to TRBD2. The CDR3 extends over 16 amino acids. The germline V gene has CDR1 SGDLS and CDR2 YYNGEE. Trimming cost V 3 bases and J 7 bases; bases outside gene matches: 16. As DNA, the CDR3 is TGTGCCAGCAGCGCCACCGTAGCGGGCCCTCCGGGGGAGCAGTACTTC. This gives the protein CASSATVAGPPGEQYF.

The table lists this clonotype with many counts. The J gene is TRBJ1-2, the V gene TRBV19, with D unresolved. In germline, CDR1 is LNHDA, CDR2 SQIVND (reference sequence). V gave up 6 bases and J gave up 3 bases, with 8 bases separating them. CDR3 length: 12 amino acids. The CDR3, as DNA: TGTGCCAGTAGCCGCACGGACTATGGCTACACCTTC. It specifies CASSRTDYGYTF.

This clonotype was seen at least ten times. The rearrangement links TRBV5-1 to TRBJ2-5; D uncertain. This CDR3 contains 12 residues. CDR1 and CDR2 from the germline V gene are SGHRS and YFSETQ. V lost 1 base and J lost 1, with 2 bases in between. CDR3 sequence (DNA): TGCGCCAGCAGCTTGTCCCAAGAGACCCAGTACTTC. Translation gives CASSLSQETQYF.

This clonotype was counted ten times or more. The V call is TRBV5-1, the J call TRBJ2-1; D is undetermined. V gave up 4 bases and J gave up 8 bases, with 19 bases separating them. The CDR3 covers 15 residues. Germline V gives CDR1 SGHRS, CDR2 YFSETQ. The CDR3 DNA is TGCGCCAGCAGCGCACAGATACGGAGCATGGATGAGCAGTTCTTC. This gives the protein CASSAQIRSMDEQFF.

This clonotype appeared many times. V gene TRBV9 combines with J gene TRBJ1-2, with D tentatively TRBD1 (6 bases). V was cut by 2 bases and J by 4 bases, with 15 bases left in between. Germline CDR1 reads SGDLS; CDR2 reads YYNGEE. The CDR3 runs 15 residues. This chain's CDR3 is CASSVENRVGYGYTF. The DNA for the CDR3 is TGTGCCAGCAGCGTGGAAAACAGGGTTGGCTATGGCTACACCTTC.

This clonotype was detected ten times or more. V and J are TRBV10-3 and TRBJ2-5; TRBD2 might be the D (5 bases). Germline V gives CDR1 ENHRY, CDR2 SYGVKD. The CDR3 consists of 13 residues. Trimming took off 6 bases at V and 5 bases at J, with 13 bases between the two ends. CDR3 protein: CAIRGSSGETQYF. CDR3 in DNA: TGTGCCATCAGGGGGTCTTCGGGGGAGACCCAGTACTTC.

Ten or more counts support this clonotype. The V and J genes are TRBV5-1 and TRBJ2-7, with 7 bases matching TRBD1. The CDR3 runs 13 residues. The V gene end was trimmed by 4 bases and the J gene end by 3 bases; junction bases not matched to a gene: 4. Germline values: CDR1 SGHRS, CDR2 YFSETQ. The CDR3 region is CASSNDRVYEQYF. CDR3 in DNA: TGCGCCAGCAGCAACGACAGGGTCTACGAGCAGTACTTC.

This clonotype occurred many times. The chain carries TRBV5-1 and TRBJ1-2; D remains unclear. The CDR3 runs to 14 residues. Per germline, CDR1 SGHRS and CDR2 YFSETQ. With 0 bases removed from V and 2 bases from J, the gap between germline ends came to 8 bases. CDR3 in amino acids: CASSLGTPNYGYTF. CDR3 DNA sequence: TGCGCCAGCAGCTTGGGCACGCCGAACTATGGCTACACCTTC.

This clonotype was found many times. J is TRBJ2-3 and V is TRBV18; the D gene is possibly TRBD1 (5 bases). V lost 3 bases and J lost 1, with 8 bases in between. The CDR3 is made up of 14 amino acids. From germline, CDR1 is KGHSH and CDR2 LQKENI. This chain's CDR3 is CASSPTGRTDTQYF. CDR3 DNA sequence: TGTGCCAGCTCACCCACAGGACGCACAGATACGCAGTATTTT.

This clonotype has a count of ten or more. This rearrangement joins TRBV20-1 to TRBJ1-6; 10 bases align to TRBD1. Germline lookup yields CDR1 DFQATT and CDR2 SNEGSKA (reference sequence). This CDR3 spans 14 amino acids. The ends lost 0 bases at V and 9 bases at J; junction bases unmatched: 2. The chain's CDR3 is CSAREDRGFSPLHF. CDR3 coding DNA: TGCAGTGCTAGAGAGGACAGGGGGTTTTCACCCCTCCACTTT.